The 19 T cell receptor beta chains below all came from one sample that was sequenced in a study of CD8 T cells in Susac syndrome. RNA, at about 0.45 to 1 ug, was reverse transcribed with random hexamers. TCRdb processed the immunoSEQ multiplex PCR reads anew with MiXCR; each CDR3 protein has one entry. The top ten clones hold roughly 0.094% of a sample with approximately 150,000 distinct CDR3 sequences, under 95% of them seen once. The sample was CD4+ T cells from PBMCs. Receptors were obtained from a human donor with multiple sclerosis.

The chain uses TRBV6-6 and TRBJ1-2; 7 bases line up with TRBD1. This CDR3 is 15 amino acids long. Germline values: CDR1 MNHNY, CDR2 SVGAGI (reference sequence). V shed 7 bases and J 3 bases; nucleotides not matched to a gene: 11. CDR3 sequence reads: CASNGLGQAHYGYTF. CDR3 bases: TGTGCCAGCAACGGTCTCGGACAGGCCCACTATGGCTACACCTTC.

J is TRBJ2-7 and V is TRBV18; D gene ambiguous. Trimming shortened V by 3 bases and J by 4 bases, and 4 bases separated the two germline ends. Germline CDR1 reads KGHSH; CDR2 reads LQKENI. This CDR3 has 11 amino acids. CDR3 protein: CASSPMYEQYF. The DNA of the CDR3 is TGTGCCAGCTCACCCATGTACGAGCAGTACTTC.

V and J are TRBV20-1 and TRBJ1-2; TRBD1 is a possible D gene (5 bases). CDR3 length equals 15 residues. Germline V lookup: CDR1 DFQATT, CDR2 SNEGSKA (reference sequence). Deletions cut 0 bases from V and 4 bases from J, with 15 bases between. DNA for the CDR3: TGCAGTGCTAGAGATGGGTCAGGGCACGGCTATGGCTACACCTTC. Its protein is CSARDGSGHGYGYTF.

V usage is TRBV19 and J usage is TRBJ1-2, with TRBD1 matching 7 bases. The V gene end was trimmed by 3 bases and the J gene end by 0 bases; junction bases not matched to a gene: 4. Germline values: CDR1 LNHDA, CDR2 SQIVND (reference sequence). The CDR3 totals 15 residues. The CDR3 nucleotides are TGTGCCAGTAGTATTAGGGACAGATCTAACTATGGCTACACCTTC. Translated, it gives CASSIRDRSNYGYTF.

The CDR3 bases are TGCGCCAGCAGCCCCAATGCGGAGGAGGCCCAGCATTTT. It encodes CASSPNAEEAQHF. The gene calls are TRBV10-2 and TRBJ1-5; D unclear. Germline V gene data show CDR1 as WSHSY and CDR2 as SAAADI. V was clipped by 6 bases and J by 11 bases, with 17 bases between them. The CDR3 length is 13 residues.

This clonotype was counted once. CDR3 sequence reads: CASSQDLEGLQETQYF. The DNA for the CDR3 is TGCGCCAGCAGCCAAGATTTAGAAGGGTTGCAAGAGACCCAGTACTTC. V gene TRBV4-3 combines with J gene TRBJ2-5; no clear D gene. The CDR3 covers 16 residues. V lost 0 bases and J 2 bases, leaving 13 bases between the germline ends. Germline CDR1 is LGHNA and CDR2 is YSLEER.

V and J are TRBV19 and TRBJ1-1; D not resolved. Germline CDR1 reads LNHDA; CDR2 reads SQIVND (reference sequence). With 5 bases removed from V and 6 bases from J, the gap between germline ends came to 13 bases. The CDR3 runs 13 residues. The CDR3 DNA follows: TGTGCCAGTAGTCGGGGAGTGGCCTCTGAAGCTTTCTTT. The encoded protein is CASSRGVASEAFF. The full variable domain, completed using reference TRBV19 and TRBJ1-1, is DGGITQSPKYLFRKEGQNVTLSCEQNLNHDAMYWYRQDPGQGLRLIYYSQIVNDFQKGDIAEGYSVSREKKESFPLTVTSAQKNPTAFYLCASSRGVASEAFFGQGTRLTVV.

This clonotype was found a few times. V is TRBV29-1 and J is TRBJ2-7, with D unclear. The CDR3 sequence is 12 residues long. The ends were cut back, 6 bases at V and 6 bases at J, with 15 bases in the middle. Per germline, CDR1 SQVTM and CDR2 ANQGSEA. The CDR3 DNA sequence: TGCAGCGTAGGGTCCTCAGTCGCCGAGCAGTACTTC. It translates to CSVGSSVAEQYF.

The rearrangement links TRBV12-3 or TRBV12-4 to TRBJ2-5; TRBD2 agrees at 11 bases. The CDR3 runs 13 residues. J was trimmed by 4 bases and V by 6 bases; bases with no gene match: 1. This CDR3 is CASRLAGVETQYF. CDR3 bases: TGTGCCAGCAGACTAGCGGGAGTAGAGACCCAGTACTTC.

The chain is built from TRBV7-2 and TRBJ1-2; the D is unclear. The V and J ends lost 7 bases and 3 bases respectively, with 12 bases between them. Germline CDR1 is SGHTA and CDR2 is FQGNSA. The CDR3 has 13 amino acids. The CDR3 region has the DNA TGTGCCAGCACCCCGTCACAACACTATGGCTACACCTTC. Amino acid sequence: CASTPSQHYGYTF.

This chain links TRBV2 with TRBJ1-1; D is uncertain. The CDR3 has 15 amino acids. V lost 7 bases, J lost 0 bases, and 15 bases lay in between. Germline loops: CDR1 SNHLY, CDR2 FYNNEI. CDR3 in DNA: TGTGCCAGCAATAGCCGCGACGGATTGAACACTGAAGCTTTCTTT. Encoded protein: CASNSRDGLNTEAFF.

As to this clonotype: At one end the junction does not follow the germline gene, possibly because of a read error. V gene TRBV4-3 combines with J gene TRBJ2-7, with D perhaps matching TRBD2 (6 bases). The CDR3 is 16 amino acids. The germline V gene encodes CDR1 LGHNA and CDR2 YSLEER. The CDR3 bases are TGCGTCAGCAGCCAAGATCTGACGACTAGGGCCTACGAGCAGTACTTC. Encoded protein: CVSSQDLTTRAYEQYF.

The chain couples TRBV6-6 to TRBJ2-7, with a possible D match to TRBD2 (7 bases). The CDR3 is 15 residues long. The germline V gene has CDR1 MNHNY and CDR2 SVGAGI (reference sequence). V lost 2 bases and J lost 4, with 15 bases in between. The CDR3 sequence: CASSYPEGGRYEQYF. The CDR3 bases are TGTGCCAGCAGTTACCCAGAGGGGGGGCGGTACGAGCAGTACTTC.

The chain carries TRBV9 and TRBJ1-2; D gene ambiguous. Germline V gives CDR1 SGDLS, CDR2 YYNGEE. Between the trimmed V and J ends, which lost 1 base and 6 bases, there was a span of 13 bases. The CDR3 is 14 amino acids. The CDR3 nucleotides are TGTGCCAGCAGCGTATCGACCCCGGAGGATGGCTACACCTTC. It yields the protein CASSVSTPEDGYTF. Full variable domain (missing parts from reference TRBV9 and TRBJ1-2): DSGVTQTPKHLITATGQRVTLRCSPRSGDLSVYWYQQSLDQGLQFLIQYYNGEERAKGNILERFSAQQFPDLHSELNLSSLELGDSALYFCASSVSTPEDGYTFGSGTRLTVV.

The chain recombines TRBV7-2 with TRBJ2-2, with 9 bases identical to TRBD1. Germline V gene data show CDR1 as SGHTA and CDR2 as FQGNSA. The CDR3 loop spans 15 amino acids. J gave up 7 bases and V 4 bases, and 7 bases lay outside the gene matches. The CDR3 sequence is CASSSWDREGGELFF. DNA of the CDR3: TGTGCCAGCAGCTCCTGGGACAGGGAAGGCGGGGAGCTGTTTTTT.

The chain uses TRBV11-1 and TRBJ2-6; 13 nucleotides align to TRBD2. The V segment lost 5 bases and the J segment 4 bases; nucleotides outside the gene matches: 8. CDR1 is SGHAT and CDR2 is FQDESV in the germline V gene (reference sequence). This CDR3 comprises 18 residues. CDR3 sequence reads: CASSIGLAGVGGANVLTF. The DNA for the CDR3 is TGTGCCAGCAGCATCGGACTAGCGGGAGTTGGAGGGGCCAACGTCCTGACTTTC.

The V gene is TRBV4-1, the J gene TRBJ2-1, with D possibly matching TRBD1 (6 bases). In germline, CDR1 is MGHRA, CDR2 YSYEKL. V dropped 0 bases and J dropped 13 bases, with 16 bases sitting between them. The CDR3 covers 14 residues. The CDR3 region has the DNA TGCGCCAGCAGCCAAGATTGGCCAGGGGATTACCAGTTCTTC. It yields the protein CASSQDWPGDYQFF.

The chain couples TRBV27 to TRBJ2-5; 11 bases agree with TRBD2. The CDR3 spans 16 residues. The germline CDR1 and CDR2 sequences are MNHEY and SMNVEV (reference sequence). The J segment lost 5 bases and the V segment lost 5 bases, leaving 10 bases of the junction unmatched. The CDR3 reads CASSVGSSGRTETQYF. For the CDR3, the DNA is TGTGCCAGCAGTGTTGGTTCTAGCGGGAGGACGGAGACCCAGTACTTC.

The genes are TRBV7-2 and TRBJ2-1; unclear D gene. Germline lookup yields CDR1 SGHTA and CDR2 FQGNSA. V lost 5 bases and J 1 base, leaving 9 bases between the germline ends. The CDR3 has 14 residues. The CDR3 sequence: CASSQYGSYNEQFF. CDR3 DNA sequence: TGTGCCAGCAGCCAATATGGGTCCTACAATGAGCAGTTCTTC.